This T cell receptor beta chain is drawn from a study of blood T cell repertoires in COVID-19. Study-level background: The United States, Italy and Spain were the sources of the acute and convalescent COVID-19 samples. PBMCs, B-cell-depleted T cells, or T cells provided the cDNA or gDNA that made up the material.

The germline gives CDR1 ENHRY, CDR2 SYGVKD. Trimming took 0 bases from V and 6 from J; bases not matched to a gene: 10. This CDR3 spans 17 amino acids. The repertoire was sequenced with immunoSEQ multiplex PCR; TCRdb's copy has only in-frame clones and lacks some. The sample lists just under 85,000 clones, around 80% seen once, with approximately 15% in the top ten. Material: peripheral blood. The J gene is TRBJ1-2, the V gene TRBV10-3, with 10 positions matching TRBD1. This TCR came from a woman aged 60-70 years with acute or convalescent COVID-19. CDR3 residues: CAISESFLGQGRDGYTF. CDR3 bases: TGTGCCATCAGTGAGTCATTTTTGGGACAGGGGCGAGATGGCTACACCTTC.